Listed below are T cell receptor beta chains from one sample, sequenced in a study of T cell responses to AZD1222 COVID-19 vaccine. Only in-frame clones appear in the TCRdb table, and some are missing; sequencing was by immunoSEQ multiplex PCR. Of some 110,000 clones in the sample, less than 95% were seen once. The specimen comprised peripheral blood, sampled 28 days after the second AZD1222 dose. The origin of the receptors is an adult who received the AZD1222 COVID-19 vaccine. Both conserved end residues are part of each CDR3. D genes are given only for firm matches. Rows may omit the clone size; those that give it use once, few, many or a size class.

d_call j_call clone_size v_call cdr3_aa cdr3_nt
TRBD1 TRBJ2-7 - TRBV19 CATKIPDRVGYEQYF TGTGCCACTAAGATCCCAGACAGGGTTGGGTACGAGCAGTACTTC
TRBD1 TRBJ2-1 - TRBV6-5 CASSSPGQGVVNEQFF TGTGCCAGCAGTTCACCGGGACAGGGAGTTGTCAATGAGCAGTTCTTC
TRBD1 TRBJ1-1 - TRBV4-1 CASSQARQGLGTEAFF TGCGCCAGCAGCCAAGCCAGACAGGGGCTGGGCACTGAAGCTTTCTTT
- TRBJ2-7 - TRBV7-2 CASMARWGDYEQYF TGTGCCAGCATGGCGCGGTGGGGGGATTACGAGCAGTACTTC
- TRBJ2-3 - TRBV2 CASRLRTYSTDTQYF TGTGCCAGCAGGCTAAGGACATACAGCACAGATACGCAGTATTTT
TRBD1 TRBJ1-5 - TRBV18 CASSPRQGNQPQHF TGTGCCAGCTCACCAAGACAGGGAAATCAGCCCCAGCATTTT
- TRBJ2-1 once TRBV29-1 CSVQGNEQFF TGCAGCGTGCAGGGAAATGAGCAGTTCTTC
TRBD1 TRBJ2-7 - TRBV19 CASKPRPGTGSPYEQYF TGTGCCAGTAAACCTCGACCCGGGACAGGGAGTCCCTACGAGCAGTACTTC
TRBD2 TRBJ2-7 - TRBV6-6 CASRTLAGHSYEQYF TGTGCCAGCAGAACGCTAGCGGGGCACTCCTACGAGCAGTACTTC
- TRBJ1-2 - TRBV20-1 CSAASSHGYTF TGCAGTGCTGCCTCCTCGCATGGCTACACCTTC
TRBD2 TRBJ2-3 - TRBV6-2/TRBV6-3 CASSSVLAGILGTDTQYF TGTGCCAGCAGCTCGGTGCTAGCGGGGATTCTGGGCACAGATACGCAGTATTTT
TRBD1 TRBJ1-2 - TRBV7-9 CASSPTGDGYTF TGTGCCAGCAGCCCCACAGGGGATGGCTACACCTTC
- TRBJ2-3 - TRBV27 CASSQIVRRGFSTDTQYF TGTGCCAGCAGTCAAATCGTACGGCGGGGATTCAGCACAGATACGCAGTATTTT
- TRBJ1-4 - TRBV12-3/TRBV12-4 CASSPNEKLFF TGTGCCAGCAGCCCTAATGAAAAACTGTTTTTT
- TRBJ2-1 - TRBV10-3 CAITPGTTGSDNEQFF TGTGCCATCACCCCCGGGACGACCGGTTCGGACAATGAGCAGTTCTTC
- TRBJ1-5 - TRBV28 CASSLGQANQPQHF TGTGCCAGCAGTTTGGGGCAGGCAAATCAGCCCCAGCATTTT
- TRBJ1-2 - TRBV29-1 CSVEDSLDVLKQYYGYTF TGCAGCGTTGAAGATTCCTTGGACGTTTTAAAGCAGTACTATGGCTACACCTTC
TRBD1 TRBJ2-7 few TRBV18 CASSPSGTGFSYEQYF TGTGCCAGCTCACCCTCCGGGACAGGATTCTCCTACGAGCAGTACTTC
- TRBJ2-3 - TRBV9 CASSVPPGGTDTQYF TGTGCCAGCAGCGTGCCCCCCGGGGGCACAGATACGCAGTATTTT
- TRBJ1-2 - TRBV5-1 CASSWDGQPGYTF TGCGCCAGCAGCTGGGATGGCCAGCCAGGCTACACCTTC
- TRBJ2-5 - TRBV19 CASSGTAGTQYF TGTGCCAGTAGTGGGACCGCGGGGACCCAGTACTTC
TRBD2 TRBJ2-3 - TRBV5-1 CASSFSGGAADTQYF TGCGCCAGCAGCTTTAGCGGGGGGGCCGCAGATACGCAGTATTTT
TRBD1 TRBJ2-5 - TRBV4-2 CASSPPRQGLQETQYF TGTGCCAGCAGCCCCCCCCGACAGGGGCTTCAAGAGACCCAGTACTTC
- TRBJ2-7 once TRBV6-2/TRBV6-3 CASSLGLGQYF TGTGCCAGCAGCCTAGGCCTTGGGCAGTACTTC
- TRBJ1-5 - TRBV4-1 CASTQLPGAQPQHF TGCGCCAGCACCCAACTTCCTGGGGCCCAGCCCCAGCATTTT
- TRBJ1-5 - TRBV6-2/TRBV6-3 CASNPKEGVGNQPQHF TGTGCCAGCAACCCCAAAGAAGGGGTTGGCAATCAGCCCCAGCATTTT
- TRBJ2-5 - TRBV16 CASSHPRHGGSETQYF TGTGCCAGCAGCCACCCCCGGCACGGAGGGTCGGAGACCCAGTACTTC
- TRBJ1-3 - TRBV19 CASSTLGGGPGNTIYF TGTGCCAGTAGTACCCTTGGGGGAGGCCCTGGAAACACCATATATTTT
- TRBJ1-4 - TRBV5-1 CASSLATGPNEKLFF TGCGCCAGCAGCTTGGCCACAGGACCGAATGAAAAACTGTTTTTT
- TRBJ2-1 - TRBV13 CASSLVPGAQSYNEQFF TGTGCCAGCAGCTTAGTACCAGGGGCCCAATCCTACAATGAGCAGTTCTTC
- TRBJ1-3 - TRBV6-2/TRBV6-3 CASSSPRNTIYF TGTGCCAGCAGCTCCCCGAGAAACACCATATATTTT
TRBD1 TRBJ2-5 - TRBV6-5 CASMGAGGQETQYF TGTGCCAGCATGGGCGCAGGGGGCCAAGAGACCCAGTACTTC
- TRBJ1-1 - TRBV19 CASSMPGQGTEAFF TGTGCCAGTAGTATGCCCGGGCAGGGCACTGAAGCTTTCTTT
- TRBJ2-3 once TRBV9 CASSGRTRQDTQYF TGTGCCAGCAGCGGACGAACTAGGCAAGATACGCAGTATTTT
TRBD1 TRBJ2-7 - TRBV9 CASSVEGTGPYEQYF TGTGCCAGCAGCGTAGAAGGGACAGGCCCCTACGAGCAGTACTTC
- TRBJ2-7 - TRBV11-3 CASSLGGKTYEQYF TGTGCCAGCAGCTTAGGGGGGAAGACCTACGAGCAGTACTTC